This T cell receptor beta chain comes out of a study of beta chain features in type 1 diabetes. Study at large: Age, gender, cell numbers and subset yield matched between patients and controls. There were approximately 100,000,000 sorted cells examined across all samples.

Study-wide results and limits: PCR might pick shorter templates more often, in the same way for patients and controls. VDJ junctions from type 1 diabetes patients carried fewer insertions and larger deletions.

What was sequenced were expressed TCRB transcripts, since all of the isolated RNA had been reverse transcribed. Generated by immunoSEQ multiplex PCR, the TCRdb table keeps only in-frame clones and is missing some. This table has under 900,000 clones, about a sixth appearing once. Details on this clone: Its antigen remains unknown.

The CDR3 extends over 14 amino acids. Germline V gives CDR1 MNHNY, CDR2 SVGAGI (reference sequence). Deletions cut 3 bases from V and 4 bases from J, with 12 bases between. The source is a woman aged 18-35 years in good health. This chain uses TRBV6-6 with TRBJ1-2; the D is unclear. The specimen was naive CD4+ T cells from blood. The CDR3 nucleotides are TGTGCCAGCAGTTATCAGCCGGCGGGCTATGGCTACACCTTC. Residues: CASSYQPAGYGYTF.